A selection of T cell receptor beta chains follows, all from one sample in a study of CD8 T cells in ankylosing spondylitis. In TCRdb, the 5' RACE reads were re-called with MiXCR into one record per CDR3 protein. The table shows some 200,000 distinct CDR3 sequences, with 15% to 20% occurring only once. Sequencing was done on a sample of blood, either unsorted or a sorted T cell fraction (not recorded which). These receptors came from a male donor under 35 with ankylosing spondylitis or in good health (not recorded which). Both conserved end residues are part of each CDR3. Fields, in order: V gene, J gene, clone size, D gene, CDR3 DNA, CDR3 protein. A D gene is named only where the DNA matches it firmly. Not every row has a clone size; where given, it reads once, few, many or a size class.

TRBV4-1	TRBJ2-2	few	TRBD2	TGCGCCAGCAGCCAACAGACTAGCGGGAGGGGATCGACCGGGGAGCTGTTTTTT	CASSQQTSGRGSTGELFF
TRBV6-2/TRBV6-3	TRBJ2-5	many	TRBD2	TGTGCCAGCAGTTACGGACTAGGACTCCAAGAGACCCAGTACTTC	CASSYGLGLQETQYF
TRBV15	TRBJ2-5	many	TRBD1	TGTGCCACCAGCGGGTGGACAGGGTATCAACAAGAGACCCAGTACTTC	CATSGWTGYQQETQYF
TRBV29-1	TRBJ2-7	many	TRBD2	TGCAGCGTTGATGGACTAGCGGGAACCACCTACGAGCAGTACTTC	CSVDGLAGTTYEQYF
TRBV11-2	TRBJ2-5	.	TRBD1	TGTGCCAGCAGCGGACGGGACAGCCTTCGGACCCAGTACTTC	CASSGRDSLRTQYF
TRBV5-6	TRBJ2-7	many	.	TGTGCCAGCAGCTTGAGGGCCTACGAGCAGTACTTC	CASSLRAYEQYF
TRBV27	TRBJ2-3	many	TRBD1	TGTGCCAGCAGTAAAGTTAACCCCGGGACAGGGGGCACAGATACGCAGTATTTT	CASSKVNPGTGGTDTQYF
TRBV18	TRBJ2-7	.	TRBD2	TGTGCCAGCTCACCCCGAAGCGGGAGGGAGGACGAGCAGTACTTC	CASSPRSGREDEQYF
TRBV6-2/TRBV6-3	TRBJ1-2	many	.	TGTGCCAGCAGACAGGCCAGCTATGGCTACACCTTC	CASRQASYGYTF
TRBV6-5	TRBJ2-7	many	.	TGTGCCAGCAGTTACTCGTGGACCTACGAGCAGTACTTC	CASSYSWTYEQYF
TRBV6-5	TRBJ2-7	many	.	TGTGCCAGCAGGCCTTCGGTGCAGGGCGAGCAGTACTTC	CASRPSVQGEQYF
TRBV12-3/TRBV12-4	TRBJ2-5	many	TRBD1	TGTGCCAGCAGACTCGGACAGGGGCAAGAGACCCAGTACTTC	CASRLGQGQETQYF
TRBV7-9	TRBJ2-5	.	TRBD1	TGTGCCAGCAGCTTAGTTGGGACAGCGGAGACCCAGTACTTC	CASSLVGTAETQYF
TRBV7-2	TRBJ2-2	many	TRBD1	TGTGCCAGCAGCTTTAAGACAGGGCCGAACACCGGGGAGCTGTTTTTT	CASSFKTGPNTGELFF
TRBV7-9	TRBJ2-1	.	TRBD2	TGTGCCAGCAGCCCAAGGACTAGCGGGAGCCAAGGCTCCTACAATGAGCAGTTCTTC	CASSPRTSGSQGSYNEQFF